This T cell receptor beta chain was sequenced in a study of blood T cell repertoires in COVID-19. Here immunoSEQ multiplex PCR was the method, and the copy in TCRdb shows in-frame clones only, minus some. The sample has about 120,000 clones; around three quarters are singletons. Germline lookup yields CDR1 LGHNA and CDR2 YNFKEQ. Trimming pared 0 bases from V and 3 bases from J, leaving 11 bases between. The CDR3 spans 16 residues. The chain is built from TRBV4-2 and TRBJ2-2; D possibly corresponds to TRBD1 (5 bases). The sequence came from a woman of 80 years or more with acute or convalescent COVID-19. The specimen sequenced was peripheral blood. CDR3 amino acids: CASSQDPATDTGELFF. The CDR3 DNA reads TGTGCCAGCAGCCAAGATCCCGCGACAGACACCGGGGAGCTGTTTTTT.